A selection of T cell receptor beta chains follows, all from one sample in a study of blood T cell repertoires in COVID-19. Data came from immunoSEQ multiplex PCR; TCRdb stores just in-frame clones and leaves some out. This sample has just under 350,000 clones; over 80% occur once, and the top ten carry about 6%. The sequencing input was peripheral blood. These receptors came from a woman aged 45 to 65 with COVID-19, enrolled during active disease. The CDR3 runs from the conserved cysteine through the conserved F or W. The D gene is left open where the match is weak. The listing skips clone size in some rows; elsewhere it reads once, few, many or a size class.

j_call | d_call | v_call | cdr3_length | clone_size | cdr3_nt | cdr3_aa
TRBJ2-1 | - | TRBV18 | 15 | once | TGTGCCAGCTCACCCATCGACAGCCGCCGGGTTGAGCAGTTCTTC | CASSPIDSRRVEQFF
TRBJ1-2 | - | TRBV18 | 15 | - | TGTGCCAGCTCACCTAACAGGGCGAAGGACTATGGCTACACCTTC | CASSPNRAKDYGYTF
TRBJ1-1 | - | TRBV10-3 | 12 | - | TGTGCCATCAGGTTAGGGGACACTGAAGCTTTCTTT | CAIRLGDTEAFF
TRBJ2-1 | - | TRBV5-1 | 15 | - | TGCGCCAGCGGGCCCTACACGACGGGATACAATGAGCAGTTCTTC | CASGPYTTGYNEQFF
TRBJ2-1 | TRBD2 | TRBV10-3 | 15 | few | TGTGCCATCAGCGGGAGCGGGAGCTCCTACAATGAGCAGTTCTTC | CAISGSGSSYNEQFF
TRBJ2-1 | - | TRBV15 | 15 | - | TGTGCCACCAGCAGAGGGAGGGAGCCGTACCATGAGCAGTTCTTC | CATSRGREPYHEQFF
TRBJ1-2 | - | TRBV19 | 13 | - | TGTGCCAGTAGCGACCGGGACATCTATGGCTACACCTTC | CASSDRDIYGYTF
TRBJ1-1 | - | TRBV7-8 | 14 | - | TGTGCCAGCAGTTTCGGACAGCATAACACTGAAGCTTTCTTT | CASSFGQHNTEAFF
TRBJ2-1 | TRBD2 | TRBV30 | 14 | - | TGTGCCTGGGCCTGGGCTAGCGGGGTCAATGAGCAGTTCTTC | CAWAWASGVNEQFF
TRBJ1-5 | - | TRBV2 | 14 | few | TGTGCCAGCAGTGGCAGGGGTAGCAATCAGCCCCAGCATTTT | CASSGRGSNQPQHF
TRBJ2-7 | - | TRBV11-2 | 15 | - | TGTGCCACCAAGCCAGTGGGCGCCGTTGGTATGGAGCAGTACTTC | CATKPVGAVGMEQYF
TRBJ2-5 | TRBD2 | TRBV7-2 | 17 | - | TGTGCCAGCAGCCCCGGGACTAGCGGGAGGATCTGGGAGACCCAGTACTTC | CASSPGTSGRIWETQYF
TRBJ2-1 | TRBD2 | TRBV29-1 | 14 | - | TGCAGCGTTGATGGGACTAGAAGTCGTAATGAGCAGTTCTTC | CSVDGTRSRNEQFF
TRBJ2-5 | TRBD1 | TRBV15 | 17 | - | TGTGCCACCAGCAAAGGGACAGGGTCAGTAAGGCAAGAGACCCAGTACTTC | CATSKGTGSVRQETQYF
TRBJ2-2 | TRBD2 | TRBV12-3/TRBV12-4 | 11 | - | TGTGCCAGCACCCGGGGGGGCGAGCTGTTTTTT | CASTRGGELFF
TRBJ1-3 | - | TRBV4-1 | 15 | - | TGCGCCAGCAGCTTACTACAGGGCGCTGGAAACACCATATATTTT | CASSLLQGAGNTIYF
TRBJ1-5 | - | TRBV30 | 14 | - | TGTGCCTGGAGTCTTCGGGAGGGCAATCAGCCCCAGCATTTT | CAWSLREGNQPQHF
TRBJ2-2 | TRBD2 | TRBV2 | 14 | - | TGTGCCAGCATAACTAGCGGGAACACCGGGGAGCTGTTTTTT | CASITSGNTGELFF
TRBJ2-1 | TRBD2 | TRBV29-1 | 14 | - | TGCAGCGTCCTACGGAGCTGGGGGGGGGATGAGCAGTTCTTC | CSVLRSWGGDEQFF
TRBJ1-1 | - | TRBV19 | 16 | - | TGTGCCAGTCGAAGGTGGGGAGCAGGCAAGAACACTGAAGCTTTCTTT | CASRRWGAGKNTEAFF
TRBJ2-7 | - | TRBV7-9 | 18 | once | TGTGCCAGCAGCTCCTTTTTGGGCTCGGGACACCACTCCTACGAGCAGTACTTC | CASSSFLGSGHHSYEQYF
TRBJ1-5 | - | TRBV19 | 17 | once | TGTGCCAGTAGTATAGGTCGGCGGGGGCCCCTGGGTCAGCCCCAGCATTTT | CASSIGRRGPLGQPQHF
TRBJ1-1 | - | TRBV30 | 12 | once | TGTGCCTGGAGTGTTCCCGGGAAAGAAGCTTTCTTT | CAWSVPGKEAFF
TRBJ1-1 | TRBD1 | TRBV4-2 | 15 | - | TGTGCCAGCAGCCGCTTGACAGGGTCGAACACTGAAGCTTTCTTT | CASSRLTGSNTEAFF
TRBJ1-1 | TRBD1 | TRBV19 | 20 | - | TGTGCCAGTATCTTCCCTGAGGGAGAGACAGGGATGCGAGGAGTCACTGAAGCTTTCTTT | CASIFPEGETGMRGVTEAFF
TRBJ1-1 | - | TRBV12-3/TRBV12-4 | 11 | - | TGTGCCAGCAGTTTATATGGGGAGGCTTTCTTT | CASSLYGEAFF
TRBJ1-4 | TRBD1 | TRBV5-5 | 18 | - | TGTGCCAGCAGCGTAAGACTACAGGGGGCCTCAACTAATGAAAAACTGTTTTTT | CASSVRLQGASTNEKLFF
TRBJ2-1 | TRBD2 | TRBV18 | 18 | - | TGTGCCAGCTCACCACTTGGTCTAGCGGGAGGGCCTAAGGATGAGCAGTTCTTC | CASSPLGLAGGPKDEQFF
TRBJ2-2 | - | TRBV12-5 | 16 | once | TGTGCTAGTGCCGGAGGGAGCGGTCCGAACACCGGGGAGCTGTTTTTT | CASAGGSGPNTGELFF
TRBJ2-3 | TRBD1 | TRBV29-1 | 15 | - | TGCAGCGTTGAATCGACAGGGGGTCTCTCAGATACGCAGTATTTT | CSVESTGGLSDTQYF
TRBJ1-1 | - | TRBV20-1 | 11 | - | TGCAGTGCTCGGGGGGCTGTGAAAGCTTTCTTT | CSARGAVKAFF
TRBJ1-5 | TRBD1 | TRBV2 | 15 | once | TGTGCCAGCAGTGAAGGACAGGGGCGCAATCAGCCCCAGCATTTT | CASSEGQGRNQPQHF
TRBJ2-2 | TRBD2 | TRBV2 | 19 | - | TGTGCCAGCGGCGGAGGGGGGGAGACTAGCGGGAGGAACACCGGGGAGCTGTTTTTT | CASGGGGETSGRNTGELFF
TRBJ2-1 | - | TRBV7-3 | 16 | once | TGTGCCAGCAGCTTGGCGGGGAGTTCAGCGTACAATGAGCAGTTCTTC | CASSLAGSSAYNEQFF
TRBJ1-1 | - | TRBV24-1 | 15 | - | TGTGCCACCAGTGCCCAAACGGGAGCTCCCACTGAAGCTTTCTTT | CATSAQTGAPTEAFF
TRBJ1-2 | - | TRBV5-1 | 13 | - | TGCGCCAGCAGCTTGGTCCAGGGAGGCGGCTACACCTTC | CASSLVQGGGYTF
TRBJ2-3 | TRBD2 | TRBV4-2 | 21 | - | TGTGCCAGCAGCCAAGATCGACGTACGGCTAGCGGGAGATTAGGCACAGATACGCAGTATTTT | CASSQDRRTASGRLGTDTQYF
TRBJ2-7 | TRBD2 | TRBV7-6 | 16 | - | TGTGCCAGCAGCTTAACTCCGGGACTAGGGATCAACGAGCAGTACTTC | CASSLTPGLGINEQYF
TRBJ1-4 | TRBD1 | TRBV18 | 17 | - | TGTGCCAGCTCATCACATCCGGGACAGGGAACTAATGAAAAACTGTTTTTT | CASSSHPGQGTNEKLFF
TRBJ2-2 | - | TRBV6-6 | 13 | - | TGTGCCAGCAGTTACTCGAGCTCCGGGGAGCTGTTTTTT | CASSYSSSGELFF
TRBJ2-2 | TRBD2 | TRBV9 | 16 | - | TGTGCCAGCAGCTACCTAGCGGGAGACTACACCGGGGAGCTGTTTTTT | CASSYLAGDYTGELFF
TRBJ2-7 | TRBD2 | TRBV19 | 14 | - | TGTGCCAGTAGCCCGGGGGGAGATGGTTACGAGCAGTACTTC | CASSPGGDGYEQYF
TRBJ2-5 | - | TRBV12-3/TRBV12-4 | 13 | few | TGTGCCAGCAGTTCGGACAGACAAGAGACCCAGTACTTC | CASSSDRQETQYF
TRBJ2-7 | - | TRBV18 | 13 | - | TGTGCCAGCTCACCATCACAGTCCTACGAGCAGTACTTC | CASSPSQSYEQYF
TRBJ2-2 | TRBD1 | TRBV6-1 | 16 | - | TGTGCCAGCAGTGACGGTGGGACAGGGCACACCGGGGAGCTGTTTTTT | CASSDGGTGHTGELFF
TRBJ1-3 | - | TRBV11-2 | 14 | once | TGTGCCAGCAGCTTAATCCACTCTGGAAACACCATATATTTT | CASSLIHSGNTIYF